This T cell receptor (beta chain) was recorded in a study of PD-1 and CTLA-4 blockade in melanoma (dated by TCRdb to the early 2020s). Some background on the complete study: The study compared how PD-1 blockade and CTLA-4 blockade affected the melanoma-reactive CD8 T cell response in patients with melanoma.

Via the germline V gene (reference sequence), CDR1 is MNHEY and CDR2 SMNVEV. The junction shows trimming of 8 bases on V and 6 bases on J, plus 14 bases between the germline ends. The CDR3 covers 14 residues, taking in both the cysteine and the phenylalanine. Only the CDR3 part of the read is kept: 42 bases, read in frame from the first base. Library preparation was by the immunoSEQ multiplex PCR assay. TCRdb limited this immuneACCESS table to in-frame rearrangements with V and J called. A share of clones is missing; checked studies link under half to unresolved V genes, and the rest is unexplained. A total of roughly 30,000 clones appear in this sample, around 93% of them only once. The ten largest make up less than 10% of the sample. This clone came up once. No cognate antigen has been identified for it. Nothing much larger sits one base from this clone, and base qualities are not available.

The source was CD8+ T cells from peripheral blood, collected from a patient given anti-PD-1 treatment. Recombination linked TRBV27 to TRBJ1-6; TRBD1 could be the D gene, as 6 bases match. This TCR derives from a human donor with melanoma. The CDR3 protein: CASSHREANSPLHF. The nucleotides are TGTGCCAGCTCTCACAGGGAGGCTAATTCACCCCTCCACTTT.